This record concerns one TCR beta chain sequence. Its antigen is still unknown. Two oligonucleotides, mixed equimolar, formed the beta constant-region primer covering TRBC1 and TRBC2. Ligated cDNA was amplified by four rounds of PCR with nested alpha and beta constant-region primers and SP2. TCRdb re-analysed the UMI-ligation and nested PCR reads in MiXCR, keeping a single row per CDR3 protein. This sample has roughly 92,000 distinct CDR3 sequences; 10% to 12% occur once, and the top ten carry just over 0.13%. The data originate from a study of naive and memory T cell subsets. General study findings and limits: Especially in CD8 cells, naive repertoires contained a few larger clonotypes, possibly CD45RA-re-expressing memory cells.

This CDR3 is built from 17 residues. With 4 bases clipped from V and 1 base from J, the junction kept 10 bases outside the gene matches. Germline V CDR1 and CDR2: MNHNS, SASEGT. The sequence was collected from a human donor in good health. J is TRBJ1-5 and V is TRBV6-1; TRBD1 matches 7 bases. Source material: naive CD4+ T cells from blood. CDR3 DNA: TGTGCCAGCAGTGTCCAGAAGACAGGGCGCAGCAATCAGCCCCAGCATTTT. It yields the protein CASSVQKTGRSNQPQHF.